The clone carrying this T cell receptor beta chain has at least ten counts. Antigen specificity is unknown. Amplification of TCR beta CDR3 regions used RNA as the template. TCR CDR3 underwent first-round RT-PCR with the HTBI primer set. MiXCR, run by TCRdb on the multiplex PCR reads, gives a single entry per CDR3 protein. The sample holds 300,000 to 350,000 distinct CDR3 sequences; around a sixth are singletons and the top ten take about half. The germline V and J ends were trimmed by 8 bases and 2 bases, with 10 bases remaining between them. From germline, CDR1 is SNHLY and CDR2 FYNNEI. The CDR3 runs to 13 residues. This sample was included in a study of T cells in Graves' hyperthyroidism and ophthalmopathy. Notes on the study in general: Blood also held most thyroid clonotypes expanded beyond 0.001.

The chain employs TRBV2 and TRBJ2-1; D uncertain. The sequence was obtained from a woman between 45 and 60 years old with Graves' hyperthyroidism. Sequenced material: blood. CDR3 residues: CASEPGAYNEQFF. The CDR3 nucleotides read TGTGCCAGCGAACCAGGCGCCTACAATGAGCAGTTCTTC.